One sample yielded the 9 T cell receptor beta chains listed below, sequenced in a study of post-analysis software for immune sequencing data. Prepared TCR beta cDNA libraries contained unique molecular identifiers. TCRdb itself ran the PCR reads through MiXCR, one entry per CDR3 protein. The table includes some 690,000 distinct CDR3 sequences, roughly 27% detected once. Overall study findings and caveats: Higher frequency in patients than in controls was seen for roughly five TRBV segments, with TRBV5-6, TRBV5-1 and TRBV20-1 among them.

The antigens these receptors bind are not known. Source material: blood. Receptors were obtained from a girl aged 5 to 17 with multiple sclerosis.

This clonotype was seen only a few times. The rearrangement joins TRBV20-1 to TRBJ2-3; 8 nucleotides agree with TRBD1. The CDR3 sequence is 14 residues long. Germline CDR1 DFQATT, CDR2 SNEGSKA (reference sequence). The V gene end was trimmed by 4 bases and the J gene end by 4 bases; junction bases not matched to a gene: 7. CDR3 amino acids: CSATGTGVADTQYF. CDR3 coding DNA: TGCAGTGCTACCGGGACAGGAGTCGCAGATACGCAGTATTTT.

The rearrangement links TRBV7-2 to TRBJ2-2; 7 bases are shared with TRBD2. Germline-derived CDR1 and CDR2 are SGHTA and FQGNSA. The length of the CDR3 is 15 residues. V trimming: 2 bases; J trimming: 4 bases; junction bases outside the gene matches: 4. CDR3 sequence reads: CASSLTAGPTGELFF. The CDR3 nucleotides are TGTGCCAGCAGCTTAACAGCGGGGCCCACCGGGGAGCTGTTTTTT.

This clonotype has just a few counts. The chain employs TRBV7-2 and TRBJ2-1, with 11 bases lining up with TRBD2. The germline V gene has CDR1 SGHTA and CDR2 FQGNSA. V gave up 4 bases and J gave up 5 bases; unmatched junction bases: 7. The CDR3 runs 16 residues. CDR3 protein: CASSSTVAGGNNEQFF. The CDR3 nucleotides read TGTGCCAGCAGCTCTACAGTAGCGGGAGGGAACAATGAGCAGTTCTTC.

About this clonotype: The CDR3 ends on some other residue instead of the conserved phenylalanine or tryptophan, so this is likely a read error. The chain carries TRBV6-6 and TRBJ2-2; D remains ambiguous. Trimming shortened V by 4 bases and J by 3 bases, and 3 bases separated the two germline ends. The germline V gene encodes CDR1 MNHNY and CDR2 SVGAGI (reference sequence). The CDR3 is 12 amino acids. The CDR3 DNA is TGTGCCAGCAGTTCGGACACCGGGGAGCTGTTTGTT. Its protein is CASSSDTGELFV.

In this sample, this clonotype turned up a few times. CDR3 DNA sequence: TGTGCCAGCAGCCCCCGGGACAGGGGGCGCCCGGGACTAGCTTCAGATACGCAGTATTTT. Amino acid sequence: CASSPRDRGRPGLASDTQYF. V gene TRBV6-2 or TRBV6-3 combines with J gene TRBJ2-3, with 12 bases matching TRBD1. Germline-derived CDR1 and CDR2 are MNHEY and SVGEGT. The length of the CDR3 is 20 residues. The ends lost 6 bases at V and 4 bases at J; junction bases unmatched: 20.

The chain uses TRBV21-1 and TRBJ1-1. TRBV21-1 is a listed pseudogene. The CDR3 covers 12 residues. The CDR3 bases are TGTGCCAGCAGCTTGGACGGGCAGGAAGCTTTCTTT. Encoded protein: CASSLDGQEAFF.

The CDR3 spells CATSREDGYTGELFF. The CDR3 DNA sequence: TGTGCCACCAGCAGAGAAGACGGATACACCGGGGAGCTGTTTTTT. The chain couples TRBV15 to TRBJ2-2; unclear D gene. The CDR3 totals 15 residues. CDR1 and CDR2 from the germline V gene are LNHNV and YYDKDF (reference sequence). The ends were cut back, 0 bases at V and 3 bases at J, with 8 bases in the middle.

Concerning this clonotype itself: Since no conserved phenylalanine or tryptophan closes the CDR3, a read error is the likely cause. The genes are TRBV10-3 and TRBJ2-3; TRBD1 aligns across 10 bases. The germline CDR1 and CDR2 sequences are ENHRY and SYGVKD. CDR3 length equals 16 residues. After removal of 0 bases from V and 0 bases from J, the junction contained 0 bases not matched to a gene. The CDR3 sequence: CAISESGQGSTDTQYC. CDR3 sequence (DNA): TGTGCCATCAGTGAGTCGGGACAGGGGAGCACAGATACGCAGTATTGT.

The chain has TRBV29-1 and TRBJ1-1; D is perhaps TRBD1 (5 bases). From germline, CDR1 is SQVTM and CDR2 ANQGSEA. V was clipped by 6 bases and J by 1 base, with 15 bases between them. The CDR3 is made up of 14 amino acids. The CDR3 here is CSVYPGYWNTEAFF. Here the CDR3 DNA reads TGCAGCGTGTACCCAGGGTATTGGAACACTGAAGCTTTCTTT.